This T cell receptor (beta chain) was sequenced for a study of blood T cell repertoires in COVID-19. Measured with immunoSEQ multiplex PCR; TCRdb has only the in-frame clones, and not every one. In the table there are under 250,000 clones, around 88% of which are singletons. Germline trimming cut 4 bases from V and 1 base from J; bases unmatched to any gene: 12. Germline V gene sequence: CDR1 SEHNR, CDR2 FQNEAQ (reference sequence). The CDR3 extends over 18 amino acids. This clone was observed a single time. The specimen sequenced was peripheral blood. The receptor comes from a man aged 35-49 years with active or convalescent COVID-19. This sequence joins TRBV7-9 and TRBJ1-1; 10 nucleotides agree with TRBD1. The CDR3 nucleotides read TGTGCCAGCAGCTCAACTCCGGGACAGGGGATGGCGAACACTGAAGCTTTCTTT. Encoded protein: CASSSTPGQGMANTEAFF.